This T cell receptor beta chain was captured in a study of cytomegalovirus exposure and HLA in healthy donors. Overall study results and limits: Excluded were some V segments that proved indistinguishable, including TRBV6-2 and TRBV6-3. The authors later linked a missense DCLRE1C variant to TCR beta V- and J-gene trimming. Some public TCRs appeared in many individuals, while most sequences were rare. CMV serostatus was the sole immune exposure information available.

In regard to this clone: Its antigen is not known.

Trimming cost V 7 bases and J 3 bases, with 3 bases left between them. CDR3 length equals 11 residues. Germline loops: CDR1 SEHNR, CDR2 FQNEAQ (reference sequence). With 60 Vbeta and 13 Jbeta primers, the PCR was carried out. The assay was immunoSEQ multiplex PCR, and TCRdb's table has in-frame clones only and misses some. The sample consists of roughly 150,000 clones, around 79% of them appearing once. The TCR comes from a man aged 35 to 55 in good health and CMV-seropositive. The gene calls are TRBV7-9 and TRBJ2-2, with D unclear. The sample was PBMCs. This CDR3 is CASTDTGELFF. As DNA, the CDR3 is TGTGCCAGCACCGACACCGGGGAGCTGTTTTTT. Full variable domain (missing parts from reference TRBV7-9 and TRBJ2-2): DTGVSQNPRHKITKRGQNVTFRCDPISEHNRLYWYRQTLGQGPEFLTYFQNEAQLEKSRLLSDRFSAERPKGSFSTLEIQRTEQGDSAMYLCASTDTGELFFGEGSRLTVL.